What follows is one T cell receptor (beta chain) and its context. V was clipped by 1 base and J by 5 bases, with 18 bases between them. The CDR3 consists of 16 residues. Germline V CDR1 and CDR2: SGDLS, YYNGEE. This sample stems from a study of blood T cell repertoires in COVID-19. Study-wide background: T cells, B-cell-depleted T cells, or PBMCs provided the cDNA or gDNA that served as material.

Per the study methods: Amplifying reference gene primers gave estimates of nucleated cell counts. This table comes from immunoSEQ multiplex PCR, and its TCRdb copy is limited to in-frame clones, with some not included. V, J and clone size are those of that table, while D and trimming were read from the DNA. This table holds some 130,000 clones, approximately 90% found once. The sequenced sample consisted of peripheral blood. The chain is built from TRBV9 and TRBJ2-5, with D perhaps TRBD2 (8 bases). This clonotype was obtained from a man in his 60s with COVID-19, enrolled during active disease. The CDR3 here is CASSVHPGGGGETQYF. Here the CDR3 DNA reads TGTGCCAGCAGCGTACACCCGGGAGGGGGCGGGGAGACCCAGTACTTC.